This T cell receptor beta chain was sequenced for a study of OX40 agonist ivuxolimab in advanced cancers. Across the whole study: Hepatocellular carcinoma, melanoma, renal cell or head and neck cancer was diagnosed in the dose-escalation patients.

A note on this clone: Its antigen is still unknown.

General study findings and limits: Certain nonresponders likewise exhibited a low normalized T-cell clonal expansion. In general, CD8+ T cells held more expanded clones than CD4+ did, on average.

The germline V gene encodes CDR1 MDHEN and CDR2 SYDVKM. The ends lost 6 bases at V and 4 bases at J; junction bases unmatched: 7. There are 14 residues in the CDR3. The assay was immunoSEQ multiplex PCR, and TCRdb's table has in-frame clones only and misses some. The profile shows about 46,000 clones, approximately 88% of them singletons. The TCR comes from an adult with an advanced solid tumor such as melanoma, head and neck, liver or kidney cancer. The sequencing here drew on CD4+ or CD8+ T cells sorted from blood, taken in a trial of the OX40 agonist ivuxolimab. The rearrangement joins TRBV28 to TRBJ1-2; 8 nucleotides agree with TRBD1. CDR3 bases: TGTGCCAGCAGACGGACAGGGCGGAGCTATGGCTACACCTTC. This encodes CASRRTGRSYGYTF.